The 10 T cell receptor beta chains reported below all come from one sample, sequenced in a study of T-cell reconstitution after alpha-beta-depleted transplantation in children. Unique molecular identifiers featured in how the TCRbeta library was prepared. TCRdb re-analysed the PCR reads in MiXCR, keeping a single row per CDR3 protein. The data show around 680,000 distinct CDR3 sequences, 15% to 20% seen once. The source material was PBMCs from the stem cell graft donor, sampled from the stem cell graft. Every receptor here comes from a human donor who donated a stem cell graft to a child with acute myeloid leukemia.

This clonotype was detected ten times or more. J is TRBJ1-2 and V is TRBV12-3 or TRBV12-4, with D perhaps TRBD1 (5 bases). This CDR3 is built from 15 residues. V dropped 2 bases and J dropped 8 bases, with 18 bases sitting between them. The CDR3 DNA reads as TGTGCCAGCAGTTTACGGGGGACTGACTTGGCGGGCTACACCTTC. Protein product: CASSLRGTDLAGYTF.

This clonotype was seen only a few times. J is TRBJ1-1 and V is TRBV20-1; TRBD1 is a possible D gene (5 bases). The CDR3 loop spans 15 amino acids. The V end was cut by 2 bases, the J end by 6 bases, with 19 bases between. In germline, CDR1 is DFQATT, CDR2 SNEGSKA (reference sequence). The CDR3 bases are TGCAGTGCTAGAACAGGTGAACGGTCCATCGCTGAAGCTTTCTTT. This gives the protein CSARTGERSIAEAFF.

This clonotype was seen at least ten times. The gene calls are TRBV20-1 and TRBJ1-2; TRBD1 matches at 8 bases. The CDR3 spans 13 residues. V lost 3 bases, J lost 6 bases, and 6 bases stayed unmatched. Germline V gives CDR1 DFQATT, CDR2 SNEGSKA (reference sequence). The CDR3 sequence: CSASADRVNGYTF. The CDR3 bases are TGCAGTGCTAGCGCGGACAGGGTGAATGGCTACACCTTC.

This clonotype appeared many times. The chain is built from TRBV12-3 or TRBV12-4 and TRBJ2-2, with unresolved D. V gave up 2 bases and J gave up 7 bases, with 8 bases separating them. This CDR3 is 13 amino acids long. The CDR3: CASSLTRLGELFF. The CDR3 DNA follows: TGTGCCAGCAGTTTAACGAGACTCGGGGAGCTGTTTTTT.

The chain recombines TRBV20-1 with TRBJ1-5; a weak D match, TRBD1 (5 bases). The V end lost 1 base, the J end lost 0 bases, and 13 bases lay between the germline ends. This CDR3 is built from 16 residues. Germline lookup yields CDR1 DFQATT and CDR2 SNEGSKA (reference sequence). The CDR3 reads CSARGGRWDSNQPQHF. The CDR3 DNA is TGCAGTGCTAGAGGGGGCAGATGGGATAGCAATCAGCCCCAGCATTTT.

At least ten counts were recorded for this clonotype. V usage is TRBV4-3 and J usage is TRBJ2-7; a weak D match, TRBD1 (7 bases). In germline, CDR1 is LGHNA, CDR2 YSLEER. V lost 0 bases to trimming and J lost 4 bases, with 13 bases between them. CDR3 length: 15 amino acids. The CDR3 nucleotides read TGCGCCAGCAGCCAAGAGGAGGGGGCGCGGTACGAGCAGTACTTC. It is translated as CASSQEEGARYEQYF.

The CDR3 loop is CASSAGLRGEKLFF. In nucleotides, the CDR3 is TGTGCCAGCAGTGCAGGGCTTCGTGGTGAAAAACTGTTTTTT. The rearrangement joins TRBV25-1 to TRBJ1-4, with D possibly being TRBD1 (5 bases). This CDR3 contains 14 residues. Deletions cut 4 bases from V and 7 bases from J, with 13 bases between. Per germline, CDR1 MGHDK and CDR2 SYGVNS.

This clonotype was seen more than once but under ten times. The V gene is TRBV6-1, the J gene TRBJ1-5; a weak D match, TRBD1 (5 bases). This CDR3 has 16 residues. Trimming took 1 base from V and 5 from J, leaving 15 bases between them. Germline CDR1 reads MNHNS; CDR2 reads SASEGT. The CDR3 DNA reads TGTGCCAGCAGTGAAGTTTACAGGAACGGTGATCAGCCCCAGCATTTT. Translation: CASSEVYRNGDQPQHF.

This clonotype was detected only a few times. The chain has TRBV20-1 and TRBJ2-1; 12 nucleotides align to TRBD2. The germline CDR1 and CDR2 sequences are DFQATT and SNEGSKA (reference sequence). This CDR3 comprises 19 residues. V was clipped by 0 bases and J by 0 bases; unmatched bases: 9. Here the CDR3 reads CSARDRRLAGGPSYNEQFF. The CDR3 region has the DNA TGCAGTGCTAGAGATCGAAGGCTAGCGGGGGGGCCCTCCTACAATGAGCAGTTCTTC.

J is TRBJ2-7 and V is TRBV27, with TRBD1 identical over 9 bases. The germline CDR1 and CDR2 sequences are MNHEY and SMNVEV (reference sequence). The CDR3 extends over 14 amino acids. V was clipped by 7 bases and J by 5 bases; unmatched bases: 9. This CDR3 is CASKPGTGSHEQYV. The CDR3 coding sequence is TGTGCCAGCAAACCCGGGACAGGGTCCCACGAGCAGTACGTC.